The entry that follows covers one T cell receptor beta chain sequence. Its antigen is still unknown. Profiled with immunoSEQ multiplex PCR; TCRdb holds only in-frame clones, not every one. The sample holds about 27,000 clones, 92% seen once. The data originate from a study of T cell responses to AZD1222 COVID-19 vaccine. Study-wide results and caveats: Of spike-specific TCRs, nearly half reportedly target regions left unmutated in variants. Spike-specific TCR breadth and depth went up after people got two AZD1222 doses. None of the repertoires were sampled until the peak T cell response had passed.

Deletions cut 6 bases from V and 1 base from J, with 17 bases between. Looked up from germline, CDR1 is SGHRS and CDR2 is YFSETQ. The CDR3 has 15 residues. Here the sequenced sample was peripheral blood, taken 28 days after the second AZD1222 dose. This chain joins TRBV5-1 and TRBJ2-7; weak D call: TRBD1 (5 bases). The receptor comes from an adult who received the AZD1222 COVID-19 vaccine. The CDR3 DNA follows: TGCGCCAGCAACCCCTGGGGCGAATTGTCCTACGAGCAGTACTTC. Translated, it gives CASNPWGELSYEQYF.